This T cell receptor (beta chain) was sequenced during a study of T cell responses to AZD1222 COVID-19 vaccine (dated by TCRdb to the early 2020s). Concerning the study at large: AZD1222 recipients whose second dose came at about 4 weeks and those whose second dose came at about 12 weeks were combined into one group, since spike-specific TCR depth and breadth did not differ between the two schedules. Trial participants were enrolled into age subgroups of 18-55, 56-69 and 70-plus years, which contained around 140, 26 and 57 TCR-sequenced participants, respectively. TCR sequencing was performed for 230 to 250 trial participants, of whom around 200 were given two doses of AZD1222 and some 26 were given two doses of MenACWY control vaccine. What the study reported, not specific to this receptor: Most participants were white British and females outnumbered males, and the authors suggested that clonal diversity may have been underestimated. After two AZD1222 doses, spike-specific TCR breadth and depth were significantly higher than at day 0 and than in MenACWY recipients. Conclusions about previously exposed vaccinees are limited, since just 6 or 7 AZD1222 recipients were seropositive for SARS-CoV-2 at baseline. Nearly half of unique spike-specific TCRs reportedly recognized epitopes outside regions mutated in the B.1.351 and B.1.1.7 variants. The 56-69-year group was small, and its depth increase did not reach significance, likely because of low power. The vaccine-associated CD4 TCRs covered the entire spike protein, and the dominant responses fell in regions 160-218 and 743-854. No day 14 peak-response samples were available, so repertoires were characterized only after the peak T cell response.

The CDR3 regions of human TCRbeta chains were analyzed by immunosequencing. In the paper's pipeline: TCRs in the repertoires were compared against a reference library of SARS-CoV-2-specific TCRs that had been generated with the MIRA antigen-specificity platform. Breadth was defined as the fraction of unique TCRs that were SARS-CoV-2-associated, and depth was defined as the fraction of total T cells that were SARS-CoV-2-associated. Each spike-specific TCR was assigned to its reactive spike region and to a CD4 or CD8 class using the MIRA data. Log10-transformed breadth and depth values were compared by one-way ANOVA with Sidak's multiple comparisons tests. Not all clones reach the TCRdb copy of this immuneACCESS table, which keeps in-frame sequences only. Checked studies attribute under half of the gap to unresolved V genes and leave the rest unexplained. That table is the source of V, J and clone size, and D and trimming were worked out from the DNA. The sample records 100,000 to 150,000 clones, 80% to 90% of which are singletons. The ten biggest clones cover about 1.6% of the sample.

The CDR3 runs 14 residues from the cysteine to the phenylalanine. The DNA shown is the 42-base CDR3, in frame from base 1. CDR1 SGHRS and CDR2 YFSETQ were looked up in the germline V gene. Trimming removed 4 bases from V and 0 bases from J, leaving 11 bases between the germline ends. Interpreted using the paper, the time point label stands for: baseline before first vaccination. Vaccinee samples came from UK trials COV001 and COV002, including a single-blind randomized controlled phase 2/3 trial of AZD1222 (ChAdOx1 nCoV-19) in healthy adults. For TCRbeta chain sequencing, PBMC samples from trial participants were taken at day 0 and at day 28 after the second dose. In the case of this clone: Its antigen is unknown. No base quality information exists; no much larger clone differs at one position.

The chain is encoded by TRBV5-1 joined to TRBJ2-7; no D segment can be confidently identified. The TCR was taken from an adult in good health. This sample comprised peripheral blood, obtained on day 0 of AZD1222 vaccination. The CDR3 region: CASSPLGHSYEQYF. Here is the DNA: TGCGCCAGCAGCCCCCTGGGCCACTCCTACGAGCAGTACTTC.